Below, 17 T cell receptor beta chains from the same sample are listed, as sequenced in a study of cytomegalovirus exposure and HLA in healthy donors. Both 60 Vbeta primers and 13 Jbeta primers went into the PCR. Method: immunoSEQ multiplex PCR; TCRdb's copy keeps in-frame clones and lacks some. The sample has more than 100,000 clones, roughly three fifths seen once; the top ten hold 2% to 2.5%. Source material: PBMCs. The receptors stem from a woman in her 40s in good health and CMV-seronegative.

In its sample, this clone was seen a few times. The rearrangement uses TRBV19 and TRBJ2-2; 7 bases agree with TRBD1. The CDR3 covers 17 residues. The V gene's germline CDR1 is LNHDA and CDR2 SQIVND (reference sequence). Germline trimming cut 6 bases from V and 0 bases from J; bases unmatched to any gene: 10. The chain's CDR3 is CASRHATGQTNTGELFF. The CDR3 region has the DNA TGTGCCAGTAGGCACGCGACGGGACAGACGAACACCGGGGAGCTGTTTTTT.

The genes are TRBV7-2 and TRBJ1-2; D is unclear. CDR3 length: 13 residues. Germline V gene data show CDR1 as SGHTA and CDR2 as FQGNSA. Trimming stripped 6 bases from V and 4 bases from J, with 12 bases between. CDR3 coding DNA: TGTGCCAGCAGGAGGTCTCTACTCTATGGCTACACCTTC. It encodes CASRRSLLYGYTF. The full variable domain, completed using reference TRBV7-2 and TRBJ1-2, is GAGVSQSPSNKVTEKGKDVELRCDPISGHTALYWYRQSLGQGLEFLIYFQGNSAPDKSGLPSDRFSAERTGGSVSTLTIQRTQQEDSAVYLCASRRSLLYGYTFGSGTRLTVV.

This clone has only a few counts. V usage is TRBV28 and J usage is TRBJ1-2; 7 bases align to TRBD1. The CDR3 loop spans 14 amino acids. V dropped 2 bases and J dropped 6; count of bases not matched to a gene: 6. The germline gives CDR1 MDHEN, CDR2 SYDVKM. In DNA, the CDR3 is TGTGCCAGCAGTTTACTCCCGACAGGGAATGGCTACACCTTC. Translation gives CASSLLPTGNGYTF.

This clone was seen a few times. V gene TRBV6-1 combines with J gene TRBJ1-1, with 7 bases identical to TRBD1. Germline V gene sequence: CDR1 MNHNS, CDR2 SASEGT. J gave up 4 bases and V 6 bases, and 8 bases lay outside the gene matches. The CDR3 has 14 residues. CDR3 loop: CASRITGDFTEAFF. CDR3 nucleotide sequence: TGTGCCAGCAGGATTACAGGGGATTTCACTGAAGCTTTCTTT.

The chain links TRBV18 to TRBJ2-3; 7 bases are a match to TRBD2. CDR1 and CDR2 (germline): KGHSH, LQKENI. CDR3 size: 16 residues. The junction had 8 bases not matched to a gene; V was cut back by 3 bases and J by 2 bases. The CDR3 loop reads CASSPRGGSTTDTQYF. In DNA, the CDR3 is TGTGCCAGCTCACCGAGGGGAGGGAGCACCACAGATACGCAGTATTTT.

The V and J genes are TRBV5-1 and TRBJ1-2; 7 bases map to TRBD1. Germline lookup yields CDR1 SGHRS and CDR2 YFSETQ. CDR3 length equals 14 residues. V gave up 7 bases and J gave up 4 bases; unmatched junction bases: 10. CDR3 region: CASSITGQSYGYTF. Here the CDR3 DNA reads TGCGCCAGCTCGATTACGGGACAGAGCTATGGCTACACCTTC.

This clone was counted a few times. The chain has TRBV6-1 and TRBJ1-2, with 7 bases fitting TRBD1. This CDR3 has 14 amino acids. Germline V CDR1 and CDR2: MNHNS, SASEGT. V lost 6 bases to trimming and J lost 1 base; unmatched junction nucleotides: 5. CDR3 nucleotides: TGTGCCAGCAGACCGACAGGGAGTAACTATGGCTACACCTTC. This translates into CASRPTGSNYGYTF.

The chain joins TRBV18 to TRBJ1-1; TRBD1 agrees at 7 bases. The germline V gene encodes CDR1 KGHSH and CDR2 LQKENI. The CDR3 loop spans 15 amino acids. V dropped 3 bases and J dropped 2; count of bases not matched to a gene: 6. In DNA, the CDR3 is TGTGCCAGCTCACCGACCAGGACAGGAAACACTGAAGCTTTCTTT. Its protein is CASSPTRTGNTEAFF.

The J gene is TRBJ2-5, the V gene TRBV21-1; TRBD1 is the table's D call and was not checked against the DNA. TRBV21-1 has pseudogene status. This CDR3 spans 14 amino acids. CDR3 amino acids: CASSKGDSPRTQYF. The CDR3 coding sequence is TGTGCCAGCAGCAAAGGGGACAGCCCGCGGACCCAGTACTTC.

The chain employs TRBV19 and TRBJ1-1, with TRBD1 identical over 12 bases. CDR1 is LNHDA, CDR2 SQIVND, per germline (reference sequence). V lost 4 bases and J lost 5; bases outside the gene matches: 2. This CDR3 comprises 14 residues. The CDR3 here is CASSRGQGATEAFF. CDR3 nucleotides: TGTGCCAGTAGTAGGGGACAGGGGGCAACTGAAGCTTTCTTT.

This clone was counted only a few times. The chain has TRBV7-2 and TRBJ2-3, with a possible D match to TRBD2 (6 bases). The CDR3 has 15 amino acids. Looked up from germline, CDR1 is SGHTA and CDR2 is FQGNSA. V was trimmed by 6 bases and J by 3 bases, leaving 16 bases between them. The CDR3 bases are TGTGCCAGCAGGCCTAGTGGGGGACTGACAGATACGCAGTATTTT. Its translation: CASRPSGGLTDTQYF.

The rearrangement uses TRBV5-1 and TRBJ2-3, with 12 bases lining up with TRBD2. The CDR3 is 16 residues long. J was trimmed by 2 bases and V by 3 bases; bases with no gene match: 4. Germline CDR1 is SGHRS and CDR2 is YFSETQ. The CDR3 DNA is TGCGCCAGCAGCTACCTAGCGGGGGGGCTCACAGATACGCAGTATTTT. Translating gives CASSYLAGGLTDTQYF.

The chain combines TRBV7-2 with TRBJ1-1; possible D gene TRBD1, 6 bases. The V end lost 1 base, the J end lost 4 bases, and 13 bases lay between the germline ends. The germline V gene encodes CDR1 SGHTA and CDR2 FQGNSA. The CDR3 runs 15 residues. The CDR3 here is CASSLDAGDGTEAFF. The CDR3 region has the DNA TGTGCCAGCAGCTTAGATGCAGGGGACGGCACTGAAGCTTTCTTT.

The chain uses TRBV4-2 and TRBJ1-1, with D maybe TRBD1 (6 bases). Trimming pared 5 bases from V and 3 bases from J, leaving 13 bases between. The CDR3 runs 14 residues. Germline V gene sequence: CDR1 LGHNA, CDR2 YNFKEQ. The chain's CDR3 is CASSAREGDTEAFF. The CDR3, as DNA: TGTGCCAGCAGCGCCCGGGAGGGGGACACTGAAGCTTTCTTT.

The chain joins TRBV2 to TRBJ1-2; maybe TRBD1 (6 bases). This CDR3 comprises 14 residues. Trimming took off 6 bases at V and 0 bases at J, with 11 bases between the two ends. Per the germline V gene, CDR1 is SNHLY and CDR2 is FYNNEI. CDR3: CASRGTLTNYGYTF. As DNA, the CDR3 is TGTGCCAGCAGGGGGACACTTACTAACTATGGCTACACCTTC. The full variable domain, in which reference TRBV2 and TRBJ1-2 provide the parts outside the CDR3, is EPEVTQTPSHQVTQMGQEVILRCVPISNHLYFYWYRQILGQKVEFLVSFYNNEISEKSEIFDDQFSVERPDGSNFTLKIRSTKLEDSAMYFCASRGTLTNYGYTFGSGTRLTVV.

V gene TRBV9 combines with J gene TRBJ2-7, with TRBD1 matching 9 bases. This CDR3 is built from 15 residues. Germline CDR1 and CDR2: SGDLS and YYNGEE. Trimming at V came to 4 bases and at J to 5 bases, leaving 10 bases not matched to a gene. The CDR3 protein is CASSQTGTGRNEQYF. As DNA, the CDR3 is TGTGCCAGCAGCCAAACCGGGACAGGGAGGAACGAGCAGTACTTC.

This rearrangement joins TRBV2 to TRBJ1-2; possible D gene TRBD1, 6 bases. CDR3 size: 13 residues. Germline V gene sequence: CDR1 SNHLY, CDR2 FYNNEI. The V end was cut by 7 bases, the J end by 8 bases, with 17 bases between. The CDR3 region has the DNA TGTGCCAGCATACAGGGCGTACGTGGGGGCTACACCTTC. Protein: CASIQGVRGGYTF. Supplemented by reference TRBV2 and TRBJ1-2, the full variable domain reads EPEVTQTPSHQVTQMGQEVILRCVPISNHLYFYWYRQILGQKVEFLVSFYNNEISEKSEIFDDQFSVERPDGSNFTLKIRSTKLEDSAMYFCASIQGVRGGYTFGSGTRLTVV.